Below are 23 T cell receptor beta chains sequenced from a single sample in a study of blood T cell repertoires in COVID-19. Sequenced by immunoSEQ multiplex PCR; TCRdb stores in-frame clones only, minus some. The repertoire holds around 250,000 clones, with 91% as singletons. The sample consisted of PBMCs or T cells enriched from blood (not recorded which). The receptors shown here come from a human donor in a cohort exposed to, infected with or recovered from COVID-19 (not recorded which). The donor label of this sample is uncertain.

The J gene is TRBJ2-5, the V gene TRBV7-3; the match to TRBD2 covers 7 bases. Germline loops: CDR1 SGHTA, CDR2 FQGTGA. Trimming removed 5 bases from V and 2 bases from J; junction bases left unmatched: 5. The CDR3 has 14 amino acids. The CDR3 sequence is CASSLSGEQETQYF. CDR3 sequence (DNA): TGTGCCAGCAGCCTAAGCGGGGAGCAAGAGACCCAGTACTTC.

J is TRBJ1-5 and V is TRBV25-1; D may be TRBD1 (6 bases). Germline V CDR1 and CDR2: MGHDK, SYGVNS. CDR3 length: 14 residues. Trimming took off 4 bases at V and 1 base at J, with 8 bases between the two ends. This CDR3 reads CASSGDTSNQPQHF. The CDR3 DNA sequence: TGTGCCAGCAGTGGGGACACCAGCAATCAGCCCCAGCATTTT.

The chain carries TRBV10-1 and TRBJ1-4, with TRBD1 identical over 7 bases. The germline V gene has CDR1 WNHNN and CDR2 SYGVQD (reference sequence). J lost 3 bases, V lost 2 bases, and 9 bases had no gene match. CDR3 size: 17 residues. CDR3 in amino acids: CASSEHHRGPANEKLFF. CDR3 nucleotide sequence: TGCGCCAGCAGTGAGCATCACAGGGGACCGGCTAATGAAAAACTGTTTTTT.

V and J are TRBV7-3 and TRBJ1-2; possibly TRBD1 for D (5 bases). CDR3 length: 13 residues. CDR1 is SGHTA, CDR2 FQGTGA, per germline. V lost 4 bases to trimming and J lost 8 bases, with 14 bases between them. This CDR3 reads CASSSQATGGYTF. Here the CDR3 DNA reads TGTGCCAGCAGCTCACAAGCCACAGGCGGCTACACCTTC.

V usage is TRBV7-9 and J usage is TRBJ1-2; 8 bases agree with TRBD1. Germline loops: CDR1 SEHNR, CDR2 FQNEAQ (reference sequence). The CDR3 totals 15 residues. V lost 7 bases and J lost 2; bases outside the gene matches: 9. CDR3 protein: CASTPQGASNYGYTF. The CDR3 DNA sequence: TGTGCCAGCACTCCCCAGGGGGCAAGCAACTATGGCTACACCTTC.

This clone showed up just once. The chain has TRBV19 and TRBJ2-1, with 12 bases identical to TRBD2. Germline lookup yields CDR1 LNHDA and CDR2 SQIVND (reference sequence). The CDR3 is 18 amino acids. Germline trimming cut 5 bases from V and 2 bases from J; bases unmatched to any gene: 10. CDR3 nucleotides: TGTGCCAGTAGTCTCTGGACTAGCGGGGAGCTTACCTACAATGAGCAGTTCTTC. It encodes CASSLWTSGELTYNEQFF.

This rearrangement joins TRBV1 to TRBJ2-5; TRBD2 reflects the table's D call only, with no check against the DNA. TRBV1 is reported as a pseudogene. The CDR3 is made up of 16 amino acids. For the CDR3, the DNA is TGCACCAGCAGCCAGGGCTGGGAGGCGGTCCAAGAGACCCAGTACTTC. It translates to CTSSQGWEAVQETQYF.

The rearrangement uses TRBV11-2 and TRBJ1-2; 7 bases agree with TRBD1. Looked up from germline, CDR1 is SGHAT and CDR2 is FQNNGV. This CDR3 is 15 amino acids long. V was pared by 1 base and J by 4 bases, with 6 bases of the junction left unmatched. CDR3 region: CASSLGQGDGYGYTF. Written as DNA, the CDR3 is TGTGCCAGCAGCTTAGGGCAGGGGGATGGCTATGGCTACACCTTC.

This clone was counted once. The chain carries TRBV9 and TRBJ1-1; TRBD1 aligns across 8 bases. V dropped 3 bases and J dropped 3; count of bases not matched to a gene: 7. This CDR3 comprises 15 residues. Germline V gene data show CDR1 as SGDLS and CDR2 as YYNGEE. Here the CDR3 reads CASSATGGRDTEAFF. The CDR3 coding sequence is TGTGCCAGCAGCGCTACAGGGGGTAGGGACACTGAAGCTTTCTTT.

In DNA, the CDR3 is TGTGCCAGCAGGCGGACCGGGACAGGTGCGAACACTGAAGCTTTCTTT. This gives the protein CASRRTGTGANTEAFF. The chain couples TRBV27 to TRBJ1-1; TRBD1 agrees at 8 bases. The CDR3 contains 16 residues. After removal of 6 bases from V and 1 base from J, the junction contained 10 bases not matched to a gene. The V gene's germline CDR1 is MNHEY and CDR2 SMNVEV (reference sequence).

J is TRBJ1-6 and V is TRBV6-6, with D tentatively TRBD1 (6 bases). V lost 4 bases to trimming and J lost 5 bases, with 9 bases between them. The CDR3 length is 14 residues. Germline-derived CDR1 and CDR2 are MNHNY and SVGAGI (reference sequence). CDR3 amino acids: CASSSQGNNSPLHF. For the CDR3, the DNA is TGTGCCAGCAGTTCCCAGGGGAATAATTCACCCCTCCACTTT.

The V and J genes are TRBV21-1 and TRBJ1-2; the DNA was not used to check the table's D call, TRBD1. TRBV21-1 is annotated as a pseudogene. CDR3 length: 13 residues. The CDR3 DNA is TGTGCCAAACAGGGGTTAGAGGACTATGGCTACACCTTC. Translation: CAKQGLEDYGYTF.

The chain employs TRBV13 and TRBJ2-7; the match to TRBD2 covers 9 bases. The CDR3 runs 16 residues. From germline, CDR1 is PRHDT and CDR2 FYEKMQ (reference sequence). Trimming took 1 base from V and 2 from J; bases not matched to a gene: 6. CDR3 DNA: TGTGCCAGCAGCTTAGCTCGAGCGGGGGGAGCCTACGAGCAGTACTTC. This sequence encodes CASSLARAGGAYEQYF.

This sequence joins TRBV5-6 and TRBJ2-3; D is unresolved. The CDR3 is 14 residues long. Between the trimmed V and J ends, which lost 2 bases and 4 bases, there was a span of 11 bases. Germline-derived CDR1 and CDR2 are SGHDT and YYEEEE. The CDR3 DNA follows: TGTGCCAGCAGCTTTTGGGCAGGCTCAGATACGCAGTATTTT. Translated, it gives CASSFWAGSDTQYF.

This chain links TRBV6-4 with TRBJ1-2; 8 positions match TRBD1. The J segment lost 7 bases and the V segment lost 5 bases, leaving 6 bases of the junction unmatched. The CDR3 length is 13 residues. Germline V gives CDR1 MRHNA, CDR2 SNTAGT. Here the CDR3 reads CASSPDRGGGYTF. The CDR3 bases are TGTGCCAGCAGTCCAGACAGGGGAGGTGGCTACACCTTC.

V usage is TRBV6-5 and J usage is TRBJ1-2, with TRBD1 identical over 7 bases. Losses at the gene ends were 9 bases for V and 5 bases for J; bases not matched to a gene: 9. This CDR3 is 13 amino acids long. Per the germline V gene, CDR1 is MNHEY and CDR2 is SVGAGI. CDR3 DNA sequence: TGTGCCAGTGACAGGGAAGTTGCTTATGGCTACACCTTC. This codes for CASDREVAYGYTF.

The chain is built from TRBV10-3 and TRBJ1-2, with 9 positions matching TRBD1. V was clipped by 6 bases and J by 6 bases; unmatched bases: 2. This CDR3 has 12 residues. CDR1 and CDR2 from the germline V gene are ENHRY and SYGVKD. CDR3 sequence reads: CAISRQGDGYTF. CDR3 sequence (DNA): TGTGCCATCAGCCGACAGGGGGATGGCTACACCTTC.

The chain joins TRBV27 to TRBJ1-5; D remains unclear. V gave up 3 bases and J gave up 9 bases, with 12 bases separating them. Per germline, CDR1 MNHEY and CDR2 SMNVEV (reference sequence). The CDR3 is 13 amino acids. DNA of the CDR3: TGTGCCAGCAGTTTGGAGTTCATGACGCCCCAGCATTTT. Protein: CASSLEFMTPQHF.

This chain connects TRBV6-5 to TRBJ1-5; TRBD1 matches 8 bases. CDR1 and CDR2 from the germline V gene are MNHEY and SVGAGI. The CDR3 totals 13 residues. V trimming: 7 bases; J trimming: 7 bases; junction bases outside the gene matches: 6. The DNA of the CDR3 is TGTGCCAGCAACCAGGACAGGGCACAGCCCCAGCATTTT. It encodes CASNQDRAQPQHF.

CDR3 coding DNA: TGCGCCAGCAGCTTGGGACTCGGACAGGGCGATTCACCCCTCCACTTT. Amino acid sequence: CASSLGLGQGDSPLHF. The chain links TRBV5-1 to TRBJ1-6; TRBD1 agrees at 8 bases. The germline gives CDR1 SGHRS, CDR2 YFSETQ. This CDR3 has 16 amino acids. The V and J ends lost 0 bases and 8 bases, in that order; junction bases with no gene match: 7.

The chain carries TRBV15 and TRBJ2-1; 7 bases match TRBD1. Germline CDR1 reads LNHNV; CDR2 reads YYDKDF (reference sequence). The CDR3 extends over 16 amino acids. V shed 2 bases, J shed 4 bases, and the junction held 8 bases outside the gene matches. CDR3 sequence (DNA): TGTGCCACCAGCAGACCGGGACAGAAACATTACAATGAGCAGTTCTTC. Protein: CATSRPGQKHYNEQFF.

This clone was detected only once. V gene TRBV6-6 combines with J gene TRBJ1-2; tentatively, D is TRBD1 (6 bases). The CDR3 extends over 14 amino acids. V dropped 2 bases and J dropped 8 bases, with 15 bases sitting between them. Germline V CDR1 and CDR2: MNHNY, SVGAGI (reference sequence). CDR3 amino acids: CASSYPQGKDGYTF. In DNA form, the CDR3 reads TGTGCCAGCAGTTACCCACAGGGAAAGGACGGCTACACCTTC.

The chain uses TRBV4-1 and TRBJ2-1, with TRBD2 matching over 15 bases. The CDR3 length is 19 residues. Trimming took 4 bases from V and 7 from J; bases not matched to a gene: 14. Germline V gives CDR1 MGHRA, CDR2 YSYEKL. CDR3 region: CASSLGLAGGWSDTNEQFF. The DNA for the CDR3 is TGCGCCAGCAGCCTCGGACTAGCGGGGGGGTGGTCCGACACGAATGAGCAGTTCTTC.